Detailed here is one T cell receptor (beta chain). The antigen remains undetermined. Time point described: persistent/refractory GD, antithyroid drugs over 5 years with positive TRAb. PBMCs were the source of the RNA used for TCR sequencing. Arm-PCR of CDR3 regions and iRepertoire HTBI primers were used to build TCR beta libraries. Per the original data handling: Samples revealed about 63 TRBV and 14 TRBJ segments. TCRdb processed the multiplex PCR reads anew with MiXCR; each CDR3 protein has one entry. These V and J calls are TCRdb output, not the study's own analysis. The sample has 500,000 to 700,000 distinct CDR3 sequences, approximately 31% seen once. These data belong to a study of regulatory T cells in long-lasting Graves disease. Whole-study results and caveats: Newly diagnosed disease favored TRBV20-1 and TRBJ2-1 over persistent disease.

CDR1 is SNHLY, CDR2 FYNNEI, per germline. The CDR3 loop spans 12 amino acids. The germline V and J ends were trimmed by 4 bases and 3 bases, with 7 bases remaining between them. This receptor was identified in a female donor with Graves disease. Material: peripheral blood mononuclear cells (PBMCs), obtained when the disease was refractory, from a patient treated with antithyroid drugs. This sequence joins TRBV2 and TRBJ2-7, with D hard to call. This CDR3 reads CASSGPVYEQYF. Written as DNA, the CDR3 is TGTGCCAGCAGTGGGCCTGTCTACGAGCAGTACTTC.